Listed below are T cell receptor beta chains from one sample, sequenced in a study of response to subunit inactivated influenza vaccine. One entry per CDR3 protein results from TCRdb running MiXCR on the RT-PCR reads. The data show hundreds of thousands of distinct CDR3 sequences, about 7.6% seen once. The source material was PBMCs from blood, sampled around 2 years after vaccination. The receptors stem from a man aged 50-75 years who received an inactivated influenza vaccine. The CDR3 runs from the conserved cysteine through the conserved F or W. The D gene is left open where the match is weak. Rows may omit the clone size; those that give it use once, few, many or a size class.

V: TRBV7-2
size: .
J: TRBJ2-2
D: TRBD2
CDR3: CASSLAGTATGELFF
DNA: TGTGCCAGCAGCCTAGCGGGGACTGCCACCGGGGAGCTGTTTTTT

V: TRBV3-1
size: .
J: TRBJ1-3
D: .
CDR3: CASSPSFGSGNTIYF
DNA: TGTGCCAGCAGCCCTAGTTTTGGATCTGGAAACACCATATATTTT

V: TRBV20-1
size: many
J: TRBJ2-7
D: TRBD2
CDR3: CSARGLASPYEQYF
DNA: TGCAGTGCTAGAGGACTAGCGTCCCCCTACGAGCAGTACTTC

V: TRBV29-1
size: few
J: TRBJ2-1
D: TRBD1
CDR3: CSANRGGIYNEQFF
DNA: TGCAGCGCAAACAGGGGTGGTATATACAATGAGCAGTTCTTC

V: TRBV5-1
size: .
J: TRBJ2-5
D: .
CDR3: CASSLGPTGRMQETQYF
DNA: TGCGCCAGCAGCTTAGGGCCGACGGGACGGATGCAAGAGACCCAGTACTTC

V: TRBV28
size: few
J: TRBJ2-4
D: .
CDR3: CASSATGLAKNIQYF
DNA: TGTGCCAGCAGTGCGACAGGCTTAGCCAAAAACATTCAGTACTTC

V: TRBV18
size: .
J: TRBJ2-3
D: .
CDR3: CASSWAAAQYF
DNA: TGTGCCAGCTCATGGGCCGCGGCGCAGTATTTT

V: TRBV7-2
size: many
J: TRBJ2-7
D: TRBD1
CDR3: CASSFDRGHEQYF
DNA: TGTGCCAGCAGCTTTGACAGGGGGCACGAGCAGTACTTC

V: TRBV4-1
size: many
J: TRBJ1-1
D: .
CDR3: CASSQLGTEAFF
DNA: TGCGCCAGCAGCCAATTGGGAACTGAAGCTTTCTTT

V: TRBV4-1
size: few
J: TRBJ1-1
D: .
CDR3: CASSRAGINEAFF
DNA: TGCGCCAGCAGCCGGGCAGGGATAAATGAAGCTTTCTTT

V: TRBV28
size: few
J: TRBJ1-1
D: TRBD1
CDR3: CASSLIDWDRGRNTEAFF
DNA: TGTGCCAGCAGTTTAATCGATTGGGACAGGGGTCGGAACACTGAAGCTTTCTTT

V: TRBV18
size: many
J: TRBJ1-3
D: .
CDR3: CASSPQSVGGLALRNTIYF
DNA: TGTGCCAGCTCACCACAATCAGTCGGGGGACTCGCTCTAAGGAACACCATATATTTT

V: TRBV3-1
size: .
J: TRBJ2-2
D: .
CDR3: CASSHDRVTGELFF
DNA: TGTGCCAGCAGCCACGACAGAGTCACCGGGGAGCTGTTTTTT

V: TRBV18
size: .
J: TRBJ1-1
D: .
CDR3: CASSQGMGEAFF
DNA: TGTGCCAGCTCACAGGGTATGGGTGAAGCTTTCTTT

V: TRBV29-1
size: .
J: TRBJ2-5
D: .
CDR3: CSVDVTQGGETQYF
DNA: TGCAGCGTTGACGTGACTCAGGGCGGGGAGACCCAGTACTTC

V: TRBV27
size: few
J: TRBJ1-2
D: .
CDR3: CASSSRQIQIF
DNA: TGTGCCAGCAGTTCCCGACAGATACAGATCTTC

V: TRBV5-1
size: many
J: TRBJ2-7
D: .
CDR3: CASSLEAYSYEQYF
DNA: TGCGCCAGCAGCTTGGAAGCGTACTCCTACGAGCAGTACTTC

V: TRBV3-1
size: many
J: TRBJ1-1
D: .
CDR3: CASSQDLGRNTEAFF
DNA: TGTGCCAGCAGCCAAGATCTAGGCAGGAACACTGAAGCTTTCTTT

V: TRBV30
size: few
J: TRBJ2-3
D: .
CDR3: CAWKWGLHADTQYF
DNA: TGTGCCTGGAAATGGGGGCTCCACGCAGATACGCAGTATTTT

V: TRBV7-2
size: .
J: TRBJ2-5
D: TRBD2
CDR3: CASSQLAGKETQYF
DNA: TGTGCCAGCAGCCAACTAGCGGGGAAAGAGACCCAGTACTTC

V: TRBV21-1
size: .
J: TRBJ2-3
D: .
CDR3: CASLTGWSTDTQYF
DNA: TGTGCCAGCTTGACGGGTTGGAGCACAGATACGCAGTATTTT

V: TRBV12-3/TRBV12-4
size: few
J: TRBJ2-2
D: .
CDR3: CASSSGTANGVGELFF
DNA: TGTGCCAGCAGCTCTGGGACGGCGAACGGCGTGGGGGAGCTGTTTTTT

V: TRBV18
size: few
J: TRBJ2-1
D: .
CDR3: CASSRQPTSGVEQFF
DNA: TGTGCCAGCTCACGACAGCCTACCTCAGGGGTGGAGCAGTTCTTC

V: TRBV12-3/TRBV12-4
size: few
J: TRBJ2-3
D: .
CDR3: CASSNWRAAFLDTQYF
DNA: TGTGCCAGCAGTAACTGGCGGGCGGCCTTTCTGGATACGCAGTATTTT

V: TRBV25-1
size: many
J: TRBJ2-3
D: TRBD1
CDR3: CASTDRGSLDTQYF
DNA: TGTGCCAGCACAGACAGGGGATCTTTAGATACGCAGTATTTT

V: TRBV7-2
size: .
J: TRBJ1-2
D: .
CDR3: CASSLAYATGAYGYTF
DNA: TGTGCCAGCAGCTTAGCGTACGCGACTGGTGCCTATGGCTACACCTTC

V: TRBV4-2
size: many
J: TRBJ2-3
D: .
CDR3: CASSQTQESTDTQYF
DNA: TGTGCCAGCAGCCAGACACAGGAGTCCACAGATACGCAGTATTTT

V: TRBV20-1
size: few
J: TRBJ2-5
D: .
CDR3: CSARDRIGGSFQETQYF
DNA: TGCAGTGCTAGAGATCGTATTGGGGGGAGTTTCCAAGAGACCCAGTACTTC

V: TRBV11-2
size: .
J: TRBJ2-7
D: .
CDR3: CASSSSSYEQHF
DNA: TGTGCCAGCAGCTCCAGCTCCTACGAGCAGCACTTC

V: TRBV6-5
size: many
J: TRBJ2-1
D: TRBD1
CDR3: CASSLGQGNNNEQFF
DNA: TGTGCCAGCAGCTTAGGACAGGGGAACAACAATGAGCAGTTCTTC

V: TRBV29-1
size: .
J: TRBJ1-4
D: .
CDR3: CSVGPLEKLFF
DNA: TGCAGCGTGGGGCCGTTGGAAAAACTGTTTTTT

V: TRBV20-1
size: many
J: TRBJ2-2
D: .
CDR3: CSARGWGNTGELFF
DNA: TGCAGTGCTAGAGGTTGGGGTAACACCGGGGAGCTGTTTTTT

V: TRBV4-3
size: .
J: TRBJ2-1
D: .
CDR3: CASSQDARGSSYNEQFF
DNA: TGCGCCAGCAGCCAAGATGCGAGGGGGAGTTCCTACAATGAGCAGTTCTTC

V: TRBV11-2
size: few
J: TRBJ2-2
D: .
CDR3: CASKAGQPNTGELFF
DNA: TGTGCCAGCAAAGCGGGACAGCCGAACACCGGGGAGCTGTTTTTT

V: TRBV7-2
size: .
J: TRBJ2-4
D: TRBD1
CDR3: CASSPGTGSNIQYF
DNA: TGTGCCAGCAGCCCGGGGACAGGGTCAAACATTCAGTACTTC

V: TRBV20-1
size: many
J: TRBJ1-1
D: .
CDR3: CSAREGALTEAFF
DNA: TGCAGTGCTAGAGAGGGGGCGCTGACTGAAGCTTTCTTT

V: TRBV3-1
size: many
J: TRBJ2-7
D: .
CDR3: CASSQWDSYEQYF
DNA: TGTGCCAGCAGCCAATGGGACTCCTACGAGCAGTACTTC

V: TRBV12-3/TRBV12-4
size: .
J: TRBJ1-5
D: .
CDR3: CASSRDVQPQHF
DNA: TGTGCCAGCAGTAGGGATGTACAGCCCCAGCATTTT

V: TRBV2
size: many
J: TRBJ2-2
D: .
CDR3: CASSKGPGSNTGELFF
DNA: TGTGCCAGCTCGAAAGGGCCGGGGTCGAACACCGGGGAGCTGTTTTTT

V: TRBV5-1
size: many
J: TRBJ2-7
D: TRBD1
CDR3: CASSSGGQGVIYEQYF
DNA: TGCGCCAGCAGCTCGGGAGGACAGGGGGTAATCTACGAGCAGTACTTC

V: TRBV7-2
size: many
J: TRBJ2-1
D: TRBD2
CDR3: CASSLASGSSYNEQFF
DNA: TGTGCCAGCAGCTTAGCTAGCGGGAGTTCCTACAATGAGCAGTTCTTC

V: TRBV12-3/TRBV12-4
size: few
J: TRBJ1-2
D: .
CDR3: CASSSVFGAGYGYTF
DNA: TGTGCCAGCAGTTCGGTCTTCGGGGCGGGTTATGGCTACACCTTC

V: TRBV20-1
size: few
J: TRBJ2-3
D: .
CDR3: CSARDHVGQTSSTDTQYF
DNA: TGCAGTGCTAGAGACCATGTTGGACAGACCTCTAGCACAGATACGCAGTATTTT

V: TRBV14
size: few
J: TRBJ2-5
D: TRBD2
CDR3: CASSRGKGLAVETQYF
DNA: TGTGCCAGCAGCAGGGGAAAAGGACTAGCTGTGGAGACCCAGTACTTC

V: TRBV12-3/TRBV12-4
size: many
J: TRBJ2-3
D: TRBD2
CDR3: CASSWSSGVLADTQYF
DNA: TGTGCCAGCAGTTGGAGTAGCGGGGTCCTCGCGGATACGCAGTATTTT

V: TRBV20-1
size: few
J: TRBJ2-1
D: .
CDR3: CSARDLQSGRKQFF
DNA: TGCAGTGCTAGAGATCTCCAGAGCGGTCGTAAGCAGTTCTTC

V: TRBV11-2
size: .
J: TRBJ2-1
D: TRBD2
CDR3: CASSLGRGSNEQFF
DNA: TGTGCCAGCAGTTTGGGGCGCGGGAGCAATGAGCAGTTCTTC

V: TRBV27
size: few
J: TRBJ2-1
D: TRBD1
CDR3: CASSSDRVAIRGQFF
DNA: TGTGCCAGCAGTTCCGACAGGGTGGCAATACGCGGTCAGTTCTTC

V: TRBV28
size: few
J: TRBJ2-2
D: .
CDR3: CASSFETERAGELFF
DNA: TGTGCCAGCAGTTTTGAGACAGAGCGGGCCGGGGAGCTGTTTTTT

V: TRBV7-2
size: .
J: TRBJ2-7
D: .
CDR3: CASSLVSEQYF
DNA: TGTGCCAGCAGCTTAGTATCCGAGCAGTACTTC

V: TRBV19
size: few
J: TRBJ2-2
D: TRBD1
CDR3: CASSIRVPRRQGATGELFF
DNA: TGTGCCAGTAGTATCAGGGTCCCTCGCCGACAGGGCGCAACCGGGGAGCTGTTTTTT

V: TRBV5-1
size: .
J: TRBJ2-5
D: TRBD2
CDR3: CASSSSRTSGETQYF
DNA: TGCGCCAGCAGCTCCTCCAGGACTAGCGGAGAGACCCAGTACTTC

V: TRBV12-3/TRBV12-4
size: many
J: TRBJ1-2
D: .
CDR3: CASSLWDVVDPTF
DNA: TGTGCCAGCAGTTTATGGGACGTCGTAGATCCCACCTTC